What follows describes a single TCR beta chain. Its antigen target is currently unknown. Qualities for individual bases were not recorded, and no much larger clone is one base off. These data originate in a study of T cell responses to AZD1222 COVID-19 vaccine (dated by TCRdb to about 2021). In the study overall: TCR sequencing was performed for roughly 240 trial participants, of whom some 200 were given two doses of AZD1222 and around 25 were given two doses of MenACWY control vaccine. Trial participants were enrolled by age into 18-55, 56-69 and 70-plus year subgroups, with around 140, 26 and 57 TCR-sequenced participants respectively. Overall study results and their limits: In the small 56-69-year group, the increase in depth fell short of significance, most likely because of low power. After two AZD1222 doses, spike-specific TCR breadth and depth were significantly higher than at day 0 and than in MenACWY recipients. Because no samples from the day 14 peak response were available, repertoires could be characterized only after the peak T cell response. Participants were mostly white British and included more females than males, and it was suggested by the authors that clonal diversity may have been underestimated. Reportedly, close to half of the unique spike-specific TCRs recognized epitopes lying outside the regions that are mutated in the B.1.351 and B.1.1.7 variants. Vaccine-associated CD4 TCRs spanned the whole spike protein, with dominant responses in regions 160-218 and 743-854. Only a handful of AZD1222 recipients were SARS-CoV-2 seropositive at baseline, limiting conclusions about previously exposed vaccinees.

The CDR3 regions of human TCRbeta chains were analyzed by immunosequencing. In the authors' own workflow: TCRs in the repertoires were compared against a reference library of SARS-CoV-2-specific TCRs that had been generated with the MIRA antigen-specificity platform. Breadth was defined as the fraction of unique TCRs that were SARS-CoV-2-associated. Depth was defined as the fraction of total T cells that were SARS-CoV-2-associated. Using the MIRA data, each spike-specific TCR was assigned both to the spike region to which the TCR was reactive and to a CD4 or CD8 class. Log10-transformed breadth and depth values were compared by one-way ANOVA with Sidak's multiple comparisons tests. TCRdb holds this immuneACCESS table with in-frame rearrangements only. Some clones are missing; in checked studies, unresolved V genes explain under half, and the rest has no known cause. D and trimming come from the DNA, and the V and J calls and clone size come from that table. A total of more than 95,000 clones appear in this sample, approximately 92% of them only once. Clones ranked in the top ten supply about 40% of the sample.

What the time point label conveys for this sample: about 28 days (+/-7) after the second vaccine dose. Because spike-specific TCR depth and breadth did not differ between the two schedules, AZD1222 recipients who got a second dose at roughly 4 weeks were pooled with those who got a second dose at roughly 12 weeks. Vaccinee samples came from UK trials COV001 and COV002, including a single-blind randomized controlled phase 2/3 trial of AZD1222 (ChAdOx1 nCoV-19) in healthy adults. For TCRbeta chain sequencing, PBMC samples were collected from trial participants at day 0 and at day 28 after the second dose. V drops 4 bases and J drops 8 bases, leaving 13 bases in between. From the germline V gene, CDR1 is SGDLS and CDR2 is YYNGEE. The CDR3 measures 13 amino acids from cysteine to phenylalanine. Only the CDR3 DNA stays, 39 bases, in frame from base 1.

The sequence derives from an adult who received the AZD1222 COVID-19 vaccine. This specimen consisted of peripheral blood, obtained 28 days after the second AZD1222 dose. The sequence is built from TRBV9 and TRBJ1-3, with the D gene uncertain. Read as DNA, the sequence is TGTGCCAGCAGCCATTACCTGGCGGACACCATATATTTT. It is translated as CASSHYLADTIYF.